These 28 T cell receptor beta chains came from one sample sequenced in a study of T-cell memory formation after mild COVID-19. TCRdb re-called the 5' RACE reads through MiXCR, storing one row per CDR3 protein. The data show 150,000 to 200,000 distinct CDR3 sequences, about a third seen once. The specimen sequenced was PBMCs or a T cell subset sorted from them (not recorded which). The receptors come from an adult woman who had mild COVID-19 (a few samples of this study predate the infection). Cell type and time point are not known.

This chain connects TRBV12-3 or TRBV12-4 to TRBJ2-7, with D possibly TRBD2 on 6 matching bases. The V and J ends lost 6 bases and 5 bases respectively, with 20 bases between them. The CDR3 length is 15 residues. DNA of the CDR3: TGTGCCAGCAGCCCTGCGGAGGGCCCCCTCAACGAGCAGTACTTC. Protein product: CASSPAEGPLNEQYF.

This clonotype was found a few times. The V and J genes are TRBV7-8 and TRBJ2-5, with a possible D match to TRBD2 (6 bases). The CDR3 has 14 residues. Trimming took 4 bases from V and 5 from J, leaving 14 bases between them. Germline CDR1 is SGHVS and CDR2 is FQNEAQ. The CDR3 nucleotides read TGTGCCAGCAGCTCTACACTAGCAGAGGAGACCCAGTACTTC. Its translation is CASSSTLAEETQYF.

V usage is TRBV5-6 and J usage is TRBJ2-7, with 11 nucleotides matching TRBD2. V was clipped by 4 bases and J by 2 bases; unmatched bases: 8. The CDR3 runs to 16 residues. The V gene's germline CDR1 is SGHDT and CDR2 YYEEEE. As DNA, the CDR3 is TGTGCCAGCAGCCCAGTAACTAGCGGGGGCACCTACGAGCAGTACTTC. It is translated as CASSPVTSGGTYEQYF.

The chain links TRBV12-3 or TRBV12-4 to TRBJ2-5; possible D gene TRBD2, 7 bases. The CDR3 has 13 amino acids. The V and J ends lost 6 bases and 4 bases respectively, with 12 bases between them. The CDR3 protein is CASRRGGIETQYF. CDR3 DNA: TGTGCCAGCAGAAGGGGGGGGATAGAGACCCAGTACTTC.

This clonotype was picked up a small number of times. This sequence joins TRBV19 and TRBJ1-1; possibly TRBD1 for D (5 bases). From germline, CDR1 is LNHDA and CDR2 SQIVND (reference sequence). The CDR3 loop spans 12 amino acids. V lost 11 bases and J 4 bases, leaving 14 bases between the germline ends. In DNA, the CDR3 is TGTGCCTGCGCCAGGGCATCCACTGAAGCTTTCTTT. Amino acids: CACARASTEAFF.

This chain joins TRBV12-5 and TRBJ2-1, with 8 bases lining up with TRBD2. Germline values: CDR1 LGHNT, CDR2 FRNRAP. This CDR3 is 15 amino acids long. The ends lost 5 bases at V and 12 bases at J; junction bases unmatched: 15. The CDR3 protein is CASGLDGTSGVRQFF. DNA of the CDR3: TGTGCTAGTGGTCTGGACGGTACTAGCGGAGTGAGGCAGTTCTTC.

This clonotype came up many times. The J gene is TRBJ2-7, the V gene TRBV6-5, with D possibly matching TRBD1 (5 bases). The CDR3 runs to 17 residues. The V and J ends lost 0 bases and 0 bases respectively, with 15 bases between them. From germline, CDR1 is MNHEY and CDR2 SVGAGI. The CDR3 region has the DNA TGTGCCAGCAGTTACTCGACTTCGACAGTGAGCTCCTACGAGCAGTACTTC. Translated, it gives CASSYSTSTVSSYEQYF.

The chain uses TRBV12-3 or TRBV12-4 and TRBJ2-1; maybe TRBD2 (5 bases). This CDR3 has 13 residues. V lost 6 bases to trimming and J lost 8 bases, with 14 bases between them. CDR3 sequence reads: CASSSGPVDEQFF. The CDR3, as DNA: TGTGCCAGCAGCAGCGGACCGGTGGATGAGCAGTTCTTC.

V usage is TRBV7-9 and J usage is TRBJ1-1; D is perhaps TRBD1 (6 bases). CDR1 and CDR2 (germline): SEHNR, FQNEAQ (reference sequence). This CDR3 is 17 amino acids long. V was clipped by 1 base and J by 2 bases, with 17 bases between them. The DNA for the CDR3 is TGTGCCAGCAGCTTAGACAGGGAGGAACGGGTAAACACTGAAGCTTTCTTT. Amino acid sequence: CASSLDREERVNTEAFF. Combining the CDR3 with reference TRBV7-9 and TRBJ1-1 gives the whole variable domain DTGVSQNPRHKITKRGQNVTFRCDPISEHNRLYWYRQTLGQGPEFLTYFQNEAQLEKSRLLSDRFSAERPKGSFSTLEIQRTEQGDSAMYLCASSLDREERVNTEAFFGQGTRLTVV.

J is TRBJ2-1 and V is TRBV12-3 or TRBV12-4, with 10 bases fitting TRBD2. Trimming took 4 bases from V and 8 from J; bases not matched to a gene: 8. The CDR3 covers 15 residues. The CDR3 sequence is CASSYLAGEVDEQFF. The CDR3 nucleotides are TGTGCCAGCAGTTACCTAGCGGGGGAGGTTGATGAGCAGTTCTTC.

This rearrangement joins TRBV6-1 to TRBJ1-5, with a possible D match to TRBD1 (6 bases). Trimming stripped 3 bases from V and 5 bases from J, with 14 bases between. The germline V gene has CDR1 MNHNS and CDR2 SASEGT. The CDR3 covers 15 residues. The CDR3 is CASSEMDSADQPQHF. CDR3 coding DNA: TGTGCCAGCAGTGAGATGGACAGCGCTGATCAGCCCCAGCATTTT.

The V and J genes are TRBV7-2 and TRBJ2-3; 8 bases are shared with TRBD2. The V gene end was trimmed by 4 bases and the J gene end by 0 bases; junction bases not matched to a gene: 3. CDR3 length: 15 residues. CDR1 and CDR2 (germline): SGHTA, FQGNSA. CDR3 nucleotide sequence: TGTGCCAGCAGCTCACTAGCGGCTAGCACAGATACGCAGTATTTT. As protein: CASSSLAASTDTQYF. The full variable domain, with the rest looked up from reference TRBV7-2 and TRBJ2-3, is GAGVSQSPSNKVTEKGKDVELRCDPISGHTALYWYRQSLGQGLEFLIYFQGNSAPDKSGLPSDRFSAERTGGSVSTLTIQRTQQEDSAVYLCASSSLAASTDTQYFGPGTRLTVL.

The CDR3 DNA sequence: TGTGCCAGCAGTCCAACTTTAGGTCAGGCCTACTATGGCTACACCTTC. It specifies CASSPTLGQAYYGYTF. The chain joins TRBV27 to TRBJ1-2; no definite D call. Between the trimmed V and J ends, which lost 5 bases and 3 bases, there was a span of 19 bases. CDR1 is MNHEY and CDR2 is SMNVEV in the germline V gene (reference sequence). This CDR3 has 16 amino acids.

In its sample, this clonotype was seen once. V usage is TRBV5-4 and J usage is TRBJ1-1; perhaps TRBD1 as D (5 bases). Germline V gene data show CDR1 as SGHNT and CDR2 as YYREEE (reference sequence). V lost 1 base and J lost 4, with 11 bases in between. This CDR3 has 14 amino acids. In DNA form, the CDR3 reads TGTGCCAGCAGCTTGTTAGGGGATCGCACTGAAGCTTTCTTT. This translates into CASSLLGDRTEAFF.

The rearrangement links TRBV18 to TRBJ2-5; D uncertain. In germline, CDR1 is KGHSH, CDR2 LQKENI. Trimming removed 3 bases at V and 1 base at J, with 6 bases between. The CDR3 contains 13 residues. The CDR3 region has the DNA TGTGCCAGCTCACCTCGAGCCCAAGAGACCCAGTACTTC. It specifies CASSPRAQETQYF.

The rearrangement joins TRBV14 to TRBJ1-6; D gene uncertain. The V end lost 6 bases, the J end lost 7 bases, and 10 bases lay between the germline ends. This CDR3 region has 13 residues. Germline V gene lookup returns CDR1 SGHDN and CDR2 FVKESK. CDR3 in amino acids: CASRIVKNSPLHF. The CDR3 DNA is TGTGCCAGCAGAATCGTGAAGAATTCACCCCTCCACTTT.

This clonotype came up many times. The chain has TRBV12-3 or TRBV12-4 and TRBJ2-1; a weak D match, TRBD2 (6 bases). The V end was cut by 5 bases, the J end by 0 bases, with 14 bases between. The CDR3 runs to 16 residues. In DNA, the CDR3 is TGTGCCAGCAGTAACATGCGGGATAGCTCCTACAATGAGCAGTTCTTC. Encoded protein: CASSNMRDSSYNEQFF.

The chain joins TRBV5-1 to TRBJ1-5; D may be TRBD1 (6 bases). Germline V gene lookup returns CDR1 SGHRS and CDR2 YFSETQ. The CDR3 loop spans 14 amino acids. The V gene lost 0 bases and the J gene lost 8 bases, with 12 bases spanning the gap. DNA for the CDR3: TGCGCCAGCAGCTTGGCAGGGGTGGATGAGCCCCAGCATTTT. Translation gives CASSLAGVDEPQHF.

The chain recombines TRBV20-1 with TRBJ1-2; D gene uncertain. The CDR3 has 14 amino acids. V lost 6 bases to trimming and J lost 8 bases, with 22 bases between them. Per the germline V gene, CDR1 is DFQATT and CDR2 is SNEGSKA (reference sequence). The CDR3 coding sequence is TGCAGTGCCCCAAACGGATCAATGAGTGCGGGCTACACCTTC. Its translation: CSAPNGSMSAGYTF.

This clonotype was recorded a few times. This sequence joins TRBV24-1 and TRBJ2-1; a possible D gene is TRBD1 (6 bases). The CDR3 contains 15 residues. V shed 0 bases and J shed 3 bases, with 8 bases lying between them. The germline gives CDR1 KGHDR, CDR2 SFDVKD. The CDR3 DNA reads as TGTGCCACCAGTGATTTGAGGGGGTTCTACAATGAGCAGTTCTTC. As protein: CATSDLRGFYNEQFF.

CDR3 nucleotides: TGTGCCATCTCCAAGCGGGAGGGGTCCTACAATGAGCAGTTCTTC. Its protein is CAISKREGSYNEQFF. The chain is built from TRBV10-3 and TRBJ2-1; 10 bases match TRBD2. This CDR3 region has 15 residues. Germline CDR1 ENHRY, CDR2 SYGVKD. Germline trimming cut 8 bases from V and 1 base from J; bases unmatched to any gene: 5.

This clonotype turned up a few times. The rearrangement uses TRBV6-1 and TRBJ1-6; D remains unclear. Germline V gene data show CDR1 as MNHNS and CDR2 as SASEGT. The V gene lost 1 base and the J gene lost 14 bases, with 12 bases spanning the gap. There are 13 residues in the CDR3. The CDR3 DNA follows: TGTGCCAGCAGTGAAGTAGGCAGTCTGACCCTCCACTTT. Translating gives CASSEVGSLTLHF.

The chain joins TRBV7-6 to TRBJ2-1; 12 bases line up with TRBD2. V lost 4 bases and J lost 7; bases outside the gene matches: 8. The CDR3 runs 16 residues. Per the germline V gene, CDR1 is SGHVS and CDR2 is FNYEAQ. The CDR3 coding sequence is TGTGCCAGCAGCTCGCTCCTAGCGGGGGGGCCGAATGAGCAGTTCTTC. This gives the protein CASSSLLAGGPNEQFF. Variable domain in full (rest from reference TRBV7-6 and TRBJ2-1): GAGVSQSPRYKVTKRGQDVALRCDPISGHVSLYWYRQALGQGPEFLTYFNYEAQQDKSGLPNDRFSAERPEGSISTLTIQRTEQRDSAMYRCASSSLLAGGPNEQFFGPGTRLTVL.

In its sample, this clonotype was seen many times. The CDR3 DNA reads TGCGCCAGCAGCACCGGGGGGGCGGACGATGAGCAGTTCTTC. It yields the protein CASSTGGADDEQFF. The chain employs TRBV5-1 and TRBJ2-1; 8 positions match TRBD2. The germline V gene has CDR1 SGHRS and CDR2 YFSETQ. Losses at the gene ends were 4 bases for V and 8 bases for J; bases not matched to a gene: 8. The CDR3 spans 14 residues.

This clonotype was seen a few times. CDR3 in amino acids: CASKPGQGFTEAFF. CDR3 bases: TGTGCCAGTAAACCGGGACAGGGGTTTACTGAAGCTTTCTTT. V usage is TRBV6-5 and J usage is TRBJ1-1; TRBD1 agrees at 10 bases. Germline V gives CDR1 MNHEY, CDR2 SVGAGI. V was pared by 9 bases and J by 5 bases, with 9 bases of the junction left unmatched. This CDR3 region has 14 residues.

V and J are TRBV6-2 or TRBV6-3 and TRBJ1-3, with 10 bases aligning to TRBD1. CDR3 length: 18 residues. Germline trimming cut 7 bases from V and 0 bases from J; bases unmatched to any gene: 12. Germline assignment: CDR1 MNHEY and CDR2 SVGEGT. This chain's CDR3 is CASIGLRDRGRSGNTIYF. As DNA, the CDR3 is TGTGCCAGCATCGGACTACGGGACAGGGGCCGCTCTGGAAACACCATATATTTT.

This clonotype has a handful of counts. The genes are TRBV15 and TRBJ2-3, with D perhaps matching TRBD2 (5 bases). CDR3 size: 14 residues. V dropped 0 bases and J dropped 7 bases, with 11 bases sitting between them. CDR1 is LNHNV and CDR2 is YYDKDF in the germline V gene (reference sequence). For the CDR3, the DNA is TGTGCCACCAGCAGAGATCGAACTAGTTATACGCAGTATTTT. Protein product: CATSRDRTSYTQYF.

There are a few counts of this clonotype. The chain recombines TRBV11-2 with TRBJ2-1; D ambiguous. V was trimmed by 5 bases and J by 9 bases, leaving 5 bases between them. The germline V gene encodes CDR1 SGHAT and CDR2 FQNNGV. CDR3 length: 10 residues. The CDR3 protein is CASSGTEQFF. The CDR3 DNA reads TGTGCCAGCAGCGGTACTGAGCAGTTCTTC.